The source of this T cell receptor (beta chain) is a study of shared clonotypes between healthy human individuals. Details on this clone: Its target is not known.

CDR3 length: 17 amino acids. The V segment lost 1 base and the J segment 5 bases; nucleotides outside the gene matches: 8. Germline V CDR1 and CDR2: LGHNA, YNFKEQ. The assay ran at deep level. Sorted-subset replicate PCR reactions contained approximately 190 ng DNA, corresponding to about 30,000 T cell genomes. The protocol was immunoSEQ multiplex PCR, while the TCRdb copy is restricted to in-frame clones and leaves out a portion. The top ten hold roughly 1% of the sample, which has 1.5 million to 2.5 million clones, about 95% seen once. Study conclusions and caveats: In contrast to clonotypes shared by all four donors, non-shared clonotypes had lower generation probabilities.

Terminally differentiated effector memory CD45RA+ cells were excluded from the naive CD8 cells, which were CD45RO-negative and positively selected for CCR7. The rearrangement links TRBV4-2 to TRBJ2-5, with 12 positions matching TRBD2. Sequencing was performed on naive CD8+ T cells sorted from blood. The clonotype comes from a man younger than 35 in good health. The CDR3 DNA is TGTGCCAGCAGCCAAGGGACTAGCGGGGAACAGATGGAGACCCAGTACTTC. Amino acids: CASSQGTSGEQMETQYF.